One and the same sample provided the 26 T cell receptor beta chains below, sequenced in a study of blood T cell repertoires in COVID-19 (dated by TCRdb to 2018 to 2020). Library prep was done by the immunoSEQ multiplex PCR assay. This is the immuneACCESS table as TCRdb keeps it, with only in-frame sequences that have V and J called. A part of the clones is gone; compared with another copy, unresolved V genes explain less than half, and the rest is unexplained. The sample table holds around 320,000 clones, of which around nine tenths were seen once. 3.9% of the sample is taken by the ten largest. The sequenced sample consisted of PBMCs or T cells enriched from blood (not recorded which). Receptors were obtained from a woman younger than 45 who had been exposed to COVID-19.

The chain combines TRBV18 with TRBJ2-4, with TRBD1 identical over 7 bases. Germline CDR1 reads KGHSH; CDR2 reads LQKENI. The ends lost 6 bases at V and 6 bases at J; junction bases unmatched: 14. This CDR3 is built from 16 residues. CDR3 loop: CASSQTLTGVRNIQYF. The CDR3 region has the DNA TGTGCCAGCTCGCAAACGCTCACAGGGGTCCGAAACATTCAGTACTTC.

This clone has only one observation. The CDR3 is CASSRRHSNQPQHF. CDR3 bases: TGTGCCAGCAGTCGACGACATAGCAATCAGCCCCAGCATTTT. J is TRBJ1-5 and V is TRBV6-5; the D is unclear. The CDR3 contains 14 residues. Trimming took off 5 bases at V and 0 bases at J, with 8 bases between the two ends. The germline V gene has CDR1 MNHEY and CDR2 SVGAGI.

V usage is TRBV6-5 and J usage is TRBJ1-2, with 7 bases identical to TRBD1. The junction had 3 bases not matched to a gene; V was cut back by 6 bases and J by 2 bases. The germline V gene has CDR1 MNHEY and CDR2 SVGAGI. The CDR3 extends over 13 amino acids. As DNA, the CDR3 is TGTGCCAGCAGGCCCAGGGGGAACTATGGCTACACCTTC. Translation: CASRPRGNYGYTF.

V and J are TRBV5-1 and TRBJ2-1; 9 nucleotides match TRBD1. Germline V gene lookup returns CDR1 SGHRS and CDR2 YFSETQ. The junction had 5 bases not matched to a gene; V was cut back by 4 bases and J by 12 bases. The CDR3 length is 12 residues. The CDR3 DNA reads TGCGCCAGCAGCAACGACAGGGGGACGCAGTTCTTC. This codes for CASSNDRGTQFF.

CDR3 sequence: CASSQEGQVNTEAFF. CDR3 nucleotide sequence: TGTGCCAGCAGCCAGGAAGGACAGGTGAACACTGAAGCTTTCTTT. The chain couples TRBV7-3 to TRBJ1-1, with 7 bases lining up with TRBD1. The CDR3 loop spans 15 amino acids. Germline assignment: CDR1 SGHTA and CDR2 FQGTGA. Trimming cost V 5 bases and J 0 bases; bases outside gene matches: 6.

The chain employs TRBV5-4 and TRBJ1-4, with unresolved D. Trimming cost V 1 base and J 8 bases, with 9 bases left between them. Germline assignment: CDR1 SGHNT and CDR2 YYREEE (reference sequence). This CDR3 region has 13 residues. In nucleotides, the CDR3 is TGTGCCAGCAGCTTGAACTCAGGAGAAAAACTGTTTTTT. It specifies CASSLNSGEKLFF.

This chain joins TRBV5-4 and TRBJ1-1; no firm D call. The CDR3 spans 14 residues. Germline-derived CDR1 and CDR2 are SGHNT and YYREEE (reference sequence). The V gene lost 2 bases and the J gene lost 5 bases, with 13 bases spanning the gap. CDR3 bases: TGTGCCAGCAGCTTAGCCCGGGGAGGGACTGAAGCTTTCTTT. Protein sequence: CASSLARGGTEAFF. Looking up the rest from reference TRBV5-4 and TRBJ1-1 gives the full variable domain: ETGVTQSPTHLIKTRGQQVTLRCSSQSGHNTVSWYQQALGQGPQFIFQYYREEENGRGNFPPRFSGLQFPNYSSELNVNALELDDSALYLCASSLARGGTEAFFGQGTRLTVV.

Remarks on this clone: This specimen includes other DNA sequences encoding the same CDR3. The rearrangement uses TRBV19 and TRBJ1-6; D might be TRBD1 (6 bases). Germline values: CDR1 LNHDA, CDR2 SQIVND (reference sequence). Deletions cut 6 bases from V and 5 bases from J, with 8 bases between. The CDR3 totals 13 residues. The CDR3 DNA reads as TGTGCCAGTAGACAGGGTAATAATTCACCCCTCCACTTT. It encodes CASRQGNNSPLHF.

V gene TRBV24-1 combines with J gene TRBJ2-2; perhaps TRBD1 as D (5 bases). This CDR3 comprises 14 residues. V was clipped by 8 bases and J by 6 bases, with 15 bases between them. Germline-derived CDR1 and CDR2 are KGHDR and SFDVKD. The CDR3 DNA sequence: TGTGCCACCAACCCTAGTGGGGCGGCCGGGGAGCTGTTTTTT. Translation gives CATNPSGAAGELFF.

The sample holds a few counts of this clone. The chain is built from TRBV5-6 and TRBJ2-5, with 11 bases fitting TRBD2. The germline CDR1 and CDR2 sequences are SGHDT and YYEEEE. Unmatched junction bases numbered 7, after V lost 5 bases and J lost 1 base. The CDR3 totals 16 residues. The CDR3 region has the DNA TGTGCCAGCAGGTCCGGGACTAGCGGCTTCCAAGAGACCCAGTACTTC. It translates to CASRSGTSGFQETQYF.

This clone was seen a handful of times. V and J are TRBV19 and TRBJ1-2, with 10 bases identical to TRBD1. This CDR3 contains 17 residues. V was clipped by 7 bases and J by 0 bases; unmatched bases: 11. The germline V gene has CDR1 LNHDA and CDR2 SQIVND (reference sequence). CDR3 bases: TGTGCCAGTACCACCAGGGACAGGGGCCTTTCTAACTATGGCTACACCTTC. Its translation: CASTTRDRGLSNYGYTF.

Comment on this clone: This CDR3 is also generated by other DNA sequences in the sample. This chain uses TRBV6-5 with TRBJ1-2, with D perhaps TRBD1 (5 bases). V was shortened by 0 bases and J by 3 bases, with 8 bases between the two germline ends. Germline assignment: CDR1 MNHEY and CDR2 SVGAGI. The CDR3 loop spans 14 amino acids. The CDR3 spells CASSYSGVYYGYTF. The DNA for the CDR3 is TGTGCCAGCAGTTACTCAGGGGTATACTATGGCTACACCTTC.

The J gene is TRBJ2-2, the V gene TRBV7-9, with TRBD2 as a possible D gene (6 bases). Germline V gene data show CDR1 as SEHNR and CDR2 as FQNEAQ (reference sequence). Trimming took 8 bases from V and 6 from J, leaving 10 bases between them. The CDR3 is 12 amino acids. In DNA, the CDR3 is TGTGCCAGCTCAAGGGAGGCCGGGGAGCTGTTTTTT. Its protein is CASSREAGELFF.

V usage is TRBV7-9 and J usage is TRBJ2-6, with D unresolved. This CDR3 has 14 amino acids. Trimming took 5 bases from V and 0 from J, leaving 5 bases between them. CDR1 is SEHNR and CDR2 is FQNEAQ in the germline V gene (reference sequence). The CDR3 is CASSASSGANVLTF. The CDR3 region has the DNA TGTGCCAGCAGCGCCAGCTCTGGGGCCAACGTCCTGACTTTC. Complete variable domain (other parts from reference TRBV7-9 and TRBJ2-6): DTGVSQNPRHKITKRGQNVTFRCDPISEHNRLYWYRQTLGQGPEFLTYFQNEAQLEKSRLLSDRFSAERPKGSFSTLEIQRTEQGDSAMYLCASSASSGANVLTFGAGSRLTVL.

The V and J genes are TRBV5-1 and TRBJ2-2; D is possibly TRBD2 (5 bases). The CDR3 has 14 amino acids. CDR1 is SGHRS, CDR2 YFSETQ, per germline. With 4 bases removed from V and 3 bases from J, the gap between germline ends came to 10 bases. Written as DNA, the CDR3 is TGCGCCAGCAGCATGGACTTTTACACCGGGGAGCTGTTTTTT. Encoded protein: CASSMDFYTGELFF.

The chain carries TRBV5-4 and TRBJ2-5, with 8 bases identical to TRBD1. The CDR3 has 14 amino acids. V dropped 4 bases and J dropped 5; count of bases not matched to a gene: 7. CDR1 SGHNT and CDR2 YYREEE come from the germline V gene (reference sequence). The CDR3 sequence is CASSSTGGRETQYF. The DNA for the CDR3 is TGTGCCAGCAGCAGCACAGGGGGTCGGGAGACCCAGTACTTC.

The table lists this clone with a count of one. The V call is TRBV10-2, the J call TRBJ1-1, with D perhaps TRBD1 (5 bases). Per germline, CDR1 WSHSY and CDR2 SAAADI. CDR3 length: 11 amino acids. V lost 3 bases and J lost 9, with 8 bases in between. CDR3: CASSDGGKAFF. Written as DNA, the CDR3 is TGCGCCAGCAGTGATGGGGGGAAAGCTTTCTTT.

V usage is TRBV6-1 and J usage is TRBJ1-6; D is uncertain. V shed 3 bases and J shed 7 bases, with 10 bases lying between them. From germline, CDR1 is MNHNS and CDR2 SASEGT. The CDR3 is 14 residues long. The CDR3 sequence: CASSDLYFNSPLHF. DNA for the CDR3: TGTGCCAGCAGTGACCTCTATTTCAATTCACCCCTCCACTTT.

The rearrangement links TRBV5-3 to TRBJ1-5; a possible D gene is TRBD1 (6 bases). TRBV5-3 is an open reading frame, and its role is uncertain. The CDR3 loop spans 14 amino acids. V gave up 0 bases and J gave up 6 bases, with 10 bases separating them. The CDR3 nucleotides are TGTGCCAGAAGCTTGGGAGTAGGGGGTCAGCCCCAGCATTTT. This sequence encodes CARSLGVGGQPQHF.

The chain employs TRBV19 and TRBJ1-6, with no clear D. Germline V gene sequence: CDR1 LNHDA, CDR2 SQIVND (reference sequence). The CDR3 extends over 13 amino acids. V lost 4 bases and J lost 7, with 8 bases in between. The DNA of the CDR3 is TGTGCCAGTAGTAGACTGACCAATTCACCCCTCCACTTT. It encodes CASSRLTNSPLHF.

This clone occurred once. V is TRBV19 and J is TRBJ1-2, with 7 bases identical to TRBD1. This CDR3 comprises 14 residues. The trim removed 5 bases at V and 0 bases at J, leaving 3 bases unmatched. Germline values: CDR1 LNHDA, CDR2 SQIVND (reference sequence). The CDR3 bases are TGTGCCAGTAGTGCCCAGGGGGCTAACTATGGCTACACCTTC. Translated: CASSAQGANYGYTF. The full variable domain, rest sourced from reference TRBV19 and TRBJ1-2, is DGGITQSPKYLFRKEGQNVTLSCEQNLNHDAMYWYRQDPGQGLRLIYYSQIVNDFQKGDIAEGYSVSREKKESFPLTVTSAQKNPTAFYLCASSAQGANYGYTFGSGTRLTVV.

The chain joins TRBV6-5 to TRBJ2-7; 11 bases match TRBD1. CDR3 length equals 15 residues. Germline V gene lookup returns CDR1 MNHEY and CDR2 SVGAGI. With 7 bases clipped from V and 4 bases from J, the junction kept 9 bases outside the gene matches. The CDR3 DNA follows: TGTGCCAGCAAAACGACGGGGACAGGGGGGTACGAGCAGTACTTC. It encodes CASKTTGTGGYEQYF.

The chain carries TRBV27 and TRBJ1-2; 8 nucleotides line up with TRBD1. Germline-derived CDR1 and CDR2 are MNHEY and SMNVEV (reference sequence). V gave up 0 bases and J gave up 4 bases; unmatched junction bases: 7. The CDR3 runs to 16 residues. DNA for the CDR3: TGTGCCAGCAGTTTATCACAGACAGGGGCCCTCTATGGCTACACCTTC. Amino acid sequence: CASSLSQTGALYGYTF.

The chain has TRBV5-6 and TRBJ2-7, with TRBD1 identical over 7 bases. This CDR3 region has 16 residues. In germline, CDR1 is SGHDT, CDR2 YYEEEE. V lost 4 bases, J lost 1 base, and 11 bases stayed unmatched. As DNA, the CDR3 is TGTGCCAGCAGCCCGTCTAGGGACAGCCCTTCCTACGAGCAGTACTTC. It codes for CASSPSRDSPSYEQYF.

In this sample, this clone turned up once. The chain is built from TRBV5-1 and TRBJ1-6; TRBD1 aligns across 8 bases. The CDR3 spans 15 residues. Germline values: CDR1 SGHRS, CDR2 YFSETQ. Germline trimming cut 1 base from V and 10 bases from J; bases unmatched to any gene: 7. For the CDR3, the DNA is TGCGCCAGCAGCTTGATAGACAGGGGTGACTCACCCCTCCACTTT. Translated, it gives CASSLIDRGDSPLHF. Looking up the rest from reference TRBV5-1 and TRBJ1-6 gives the full variable domain: KAGVTQTPRYLIKTRGQQVTLSCSPISGHRSVSWYQQTPGQGLQFLFEYFSETQRNKGNFPGRFSGRQFSNSRSEMNVSTLELGDSALYLCASSLIDRGDSPLHFGNGTRLTVT.

This chain connects TRBV7-8 to TRBJ1-1; possibly TRBD1 for D (6 bases). CDR1 is SGHVS, CDR2 FQNEAQ, per germline. This CDR3 has 13 amino acids. Trimming left V 1 base short and J 4 bases short, with 7 bases between. DNA for the CDR3: TGTGCCAGCAGCTTAGAAGGGGGCACTGAAGCTTTCTTT. Protein product: CASSLEGGTEAFF.